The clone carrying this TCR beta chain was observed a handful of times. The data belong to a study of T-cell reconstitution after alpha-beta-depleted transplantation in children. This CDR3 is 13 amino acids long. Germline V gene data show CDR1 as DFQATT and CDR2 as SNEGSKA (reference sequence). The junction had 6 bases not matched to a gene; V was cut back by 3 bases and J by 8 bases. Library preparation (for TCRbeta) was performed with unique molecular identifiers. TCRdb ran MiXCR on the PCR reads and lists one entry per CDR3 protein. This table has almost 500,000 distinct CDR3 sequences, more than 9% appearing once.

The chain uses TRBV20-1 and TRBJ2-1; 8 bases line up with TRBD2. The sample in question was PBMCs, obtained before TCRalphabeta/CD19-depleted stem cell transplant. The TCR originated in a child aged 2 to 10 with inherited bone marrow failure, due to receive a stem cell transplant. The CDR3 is CSASILAVDEQFF. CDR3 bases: TGCAGTGCTAGCATACTAGCGGTGGATGAGCAGTTCTTC.